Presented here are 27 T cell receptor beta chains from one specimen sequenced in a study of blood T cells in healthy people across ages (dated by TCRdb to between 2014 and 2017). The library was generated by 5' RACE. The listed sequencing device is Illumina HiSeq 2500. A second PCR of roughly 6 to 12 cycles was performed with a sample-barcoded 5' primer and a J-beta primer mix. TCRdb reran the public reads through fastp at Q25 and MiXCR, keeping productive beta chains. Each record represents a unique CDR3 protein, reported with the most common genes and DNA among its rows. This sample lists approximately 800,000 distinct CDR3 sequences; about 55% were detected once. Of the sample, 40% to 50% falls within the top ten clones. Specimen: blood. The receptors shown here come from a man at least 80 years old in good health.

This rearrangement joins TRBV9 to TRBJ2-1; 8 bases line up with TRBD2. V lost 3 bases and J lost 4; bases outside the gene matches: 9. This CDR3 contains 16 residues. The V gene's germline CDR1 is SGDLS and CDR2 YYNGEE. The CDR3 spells CASSAGSGTLYNEQFF. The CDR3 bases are TGTGCCAGCAGCGCGGGTAGCGGGACTCTTTACAATGAGCAGTTCTTC.

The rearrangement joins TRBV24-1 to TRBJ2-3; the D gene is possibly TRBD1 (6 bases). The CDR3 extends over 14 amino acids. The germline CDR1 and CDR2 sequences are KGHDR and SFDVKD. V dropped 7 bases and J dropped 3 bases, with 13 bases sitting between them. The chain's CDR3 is CATSDKQGTDTQYF. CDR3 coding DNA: TGTGCCACCAGCGATAAACAGGGAACAGATACGCAGTATTTT.

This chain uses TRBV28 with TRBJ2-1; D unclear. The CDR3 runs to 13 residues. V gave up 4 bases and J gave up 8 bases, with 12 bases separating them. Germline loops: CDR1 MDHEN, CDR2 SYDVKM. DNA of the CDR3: TGTGCCAGCAGTTCAACCCGAAATTATGAGCAGTTCTTC. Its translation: CASSSTRNYEQFF.

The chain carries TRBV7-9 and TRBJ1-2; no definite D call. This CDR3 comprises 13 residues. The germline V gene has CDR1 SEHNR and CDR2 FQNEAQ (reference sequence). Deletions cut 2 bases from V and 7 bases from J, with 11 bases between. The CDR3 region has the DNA TGTGCCAGCAGCTTATCGGTGCGGGCTGGCTACACCTTC. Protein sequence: CASSLSVRAGYTF.

CDR3 sequence reads: CASSTGATTREQYF. In DNA, the CDR3 is TGCGCCAGCAGCACCGGCGCCACTACTAGGGAGCAGTACTTC. The chain uses TRBV5-1 and TRBJ2-5, with D possibly matching TRBD2 (5 bases). The V end lost 4 bases, the J end lost 11 bases, and 21 bases lay between the germline ends. The germline gives CDR1 SGHRS, CDR2 YFSETQ. The CDR3 sequence is 14 residues long.

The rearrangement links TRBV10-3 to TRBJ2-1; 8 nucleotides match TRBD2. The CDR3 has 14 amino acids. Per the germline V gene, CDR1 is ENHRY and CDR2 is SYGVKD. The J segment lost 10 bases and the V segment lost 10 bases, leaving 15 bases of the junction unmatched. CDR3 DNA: TGTGCCACGCAAATTAGCGGGACCCCGGGGGAGCAGTTCTTC. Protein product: CATQISGTPGEQFF.

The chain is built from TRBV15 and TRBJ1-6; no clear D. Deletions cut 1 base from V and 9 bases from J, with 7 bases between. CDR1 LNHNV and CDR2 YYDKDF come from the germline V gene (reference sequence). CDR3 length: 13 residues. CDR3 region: CATSRGSGSPLHF. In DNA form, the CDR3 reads TGTGCCACCAGCAGAGGATCCGGTTCACCCCTCCACTTT.

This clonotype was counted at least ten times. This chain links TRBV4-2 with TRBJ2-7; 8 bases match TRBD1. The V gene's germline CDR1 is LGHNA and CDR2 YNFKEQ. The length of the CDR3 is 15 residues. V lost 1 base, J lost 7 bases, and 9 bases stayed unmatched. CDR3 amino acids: CASSQGDRSSGEQYF. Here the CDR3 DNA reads TGTGCCAGCAGCCAAGGGGACAGGAGCTCGGGGGAGCAGTACTTC.

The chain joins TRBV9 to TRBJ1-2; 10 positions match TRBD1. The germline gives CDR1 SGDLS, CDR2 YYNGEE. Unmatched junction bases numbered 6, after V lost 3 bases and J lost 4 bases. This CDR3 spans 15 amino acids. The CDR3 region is CASSGQGALGYGYTF. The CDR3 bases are TGTGCCAGCAGCGGACAGGGGGCGTTAGGCTATGGCTACACCTTC.

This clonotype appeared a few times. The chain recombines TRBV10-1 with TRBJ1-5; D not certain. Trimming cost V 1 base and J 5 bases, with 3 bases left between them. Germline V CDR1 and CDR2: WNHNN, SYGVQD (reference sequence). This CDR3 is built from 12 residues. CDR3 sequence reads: CASSEFDQPQHF. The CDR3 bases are TGCGCCAGCAGTGAGTTTGATCAGCCCCAGCATTTT.

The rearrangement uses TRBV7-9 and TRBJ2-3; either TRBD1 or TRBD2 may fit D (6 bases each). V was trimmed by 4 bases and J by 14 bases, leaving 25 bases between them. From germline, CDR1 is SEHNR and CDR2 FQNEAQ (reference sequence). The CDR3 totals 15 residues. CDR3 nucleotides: TGTGCCAGCAGCTGCGCGGGTCGGGGGCACAGATACGCGTATTTT. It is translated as CASSCAGRGHRYAYF.

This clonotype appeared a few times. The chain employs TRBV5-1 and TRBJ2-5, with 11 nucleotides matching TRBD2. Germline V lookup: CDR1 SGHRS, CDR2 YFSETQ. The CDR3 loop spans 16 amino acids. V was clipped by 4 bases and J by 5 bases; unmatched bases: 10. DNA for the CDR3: TGCGCCAGCAGCGACCGACTAGCGGGACAAGAGGAGACCCAGTACTTC. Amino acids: CASSDRLAGQEETQYF.

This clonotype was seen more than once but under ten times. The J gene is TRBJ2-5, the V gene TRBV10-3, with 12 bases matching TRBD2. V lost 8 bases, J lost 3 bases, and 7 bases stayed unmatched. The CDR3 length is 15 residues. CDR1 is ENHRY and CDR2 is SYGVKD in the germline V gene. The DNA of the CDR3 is TGTGCCATCGGGGGACTAGCGGGCCTGGAAGAGACCCAGTACTTC. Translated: CAIGGLAGLEETQYF.

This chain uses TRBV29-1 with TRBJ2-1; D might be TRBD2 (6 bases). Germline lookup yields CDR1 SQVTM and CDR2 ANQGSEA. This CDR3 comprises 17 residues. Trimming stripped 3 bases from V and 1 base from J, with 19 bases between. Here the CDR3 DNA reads TGCAGCGTTGATGGGGGTCGAGAGGGAGGATCCTACAATGAGCAGTTCTTC. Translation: CSVDGGREGGSYNEQFF.

CDR3 sequence reads: CASSDRGRRYGYTF. In DNA form, the CDR3 reads TGTGCCAGCAGCGACAGGGGGCGAAGGTATGGCTACACCTTC. The V gene is TRBV9, the J gene TRBJ1-2, with TRBD1 matching over 9 bases. This CDR3 has 14 residues. The germline CDR1 and CDR2 sequences are SGDLS and YYNGEE. The V gene end was trimmed by 3 bases and the J gene end by 5 bases; junction bases not matched to a gene: 5.

As DNA, the CDR3 is TGTGCCAGCAGCGTAGCTTGGGGACTAGCGGGAAGCAATGAGCAGTACTTC. It yields the protein CASSVAWGLAGSNEQYF. J is TRBJ2-5 and V is TRBV9, with 13 positions matching TRBD2. Unmatched junction bases numbered 13, after V lost 0 bases and J lost 11 bases. Germline assignment: CDR1 SGDLS and CDR2 YYNGEE. The CDR3 is 17 residues long.

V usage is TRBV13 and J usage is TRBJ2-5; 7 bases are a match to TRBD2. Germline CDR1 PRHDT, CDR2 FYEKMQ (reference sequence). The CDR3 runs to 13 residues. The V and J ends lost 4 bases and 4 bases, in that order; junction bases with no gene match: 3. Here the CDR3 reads CASSYGRGETQYF. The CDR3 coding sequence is TGTGCCAGCAGCTATGGGAGGGGAGAGACCCAGTACTTC.

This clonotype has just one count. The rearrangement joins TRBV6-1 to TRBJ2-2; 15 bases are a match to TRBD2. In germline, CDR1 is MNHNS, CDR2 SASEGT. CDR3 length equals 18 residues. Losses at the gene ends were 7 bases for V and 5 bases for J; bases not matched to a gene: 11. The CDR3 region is CASTSSGTSGRRTGELFF. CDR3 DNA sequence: TGTGCCAGCACCTCAAGTGGGACTAGCGGGAGGAGGACCGGGGAGCTGTTTTTT.

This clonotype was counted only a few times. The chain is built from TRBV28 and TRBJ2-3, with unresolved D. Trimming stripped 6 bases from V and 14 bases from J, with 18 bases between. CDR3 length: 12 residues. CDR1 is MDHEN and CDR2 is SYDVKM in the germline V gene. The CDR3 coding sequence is TGTGCCAGCAGGGAAGGGCTCGGATACGCGTATTTT. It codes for CASREGLGYAYF.

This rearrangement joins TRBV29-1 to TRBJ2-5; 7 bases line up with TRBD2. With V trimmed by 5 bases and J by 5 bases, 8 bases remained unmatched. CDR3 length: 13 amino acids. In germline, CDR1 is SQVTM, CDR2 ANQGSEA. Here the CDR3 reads CSVLADGMETQYF. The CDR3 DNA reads TGCAGCGTTCTAGCGGACGGGATGGAGACCCAGTACTTC.

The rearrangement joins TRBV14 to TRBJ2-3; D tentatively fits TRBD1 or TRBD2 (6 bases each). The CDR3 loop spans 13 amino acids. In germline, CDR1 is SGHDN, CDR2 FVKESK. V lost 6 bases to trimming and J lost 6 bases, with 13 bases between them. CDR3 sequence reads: CASRRGVTDTQYF. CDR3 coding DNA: TGTGCCAGCAGGAGGGGGGTCACGGATACGCAGTATTTT.

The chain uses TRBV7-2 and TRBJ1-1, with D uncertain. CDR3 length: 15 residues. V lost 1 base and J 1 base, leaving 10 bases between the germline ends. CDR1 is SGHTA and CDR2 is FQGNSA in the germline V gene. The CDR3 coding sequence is TGTGCCAGCAGCTTAGTGGGGAGACAGAACACTGAAGCTTTCTTT. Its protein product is CASSLVGRQNTEAFF.

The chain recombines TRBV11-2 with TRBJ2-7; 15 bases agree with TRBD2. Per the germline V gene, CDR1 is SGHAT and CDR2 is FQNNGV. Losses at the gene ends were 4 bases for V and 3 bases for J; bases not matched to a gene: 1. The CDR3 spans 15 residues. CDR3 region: CASSWTSGRVYEQYF. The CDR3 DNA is TGTGCCAGCAGCTGGACTAGCGGGAGGGTCTACGAGCAGTACTTC.

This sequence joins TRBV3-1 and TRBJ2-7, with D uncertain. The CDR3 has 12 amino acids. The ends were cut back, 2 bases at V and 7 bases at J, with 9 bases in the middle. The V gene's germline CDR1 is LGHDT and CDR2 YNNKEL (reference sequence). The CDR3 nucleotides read TGTGCCAGCAGCCAACCCCATGGGGAGCAGTACTTC. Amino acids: CASSQPHGEQYF.

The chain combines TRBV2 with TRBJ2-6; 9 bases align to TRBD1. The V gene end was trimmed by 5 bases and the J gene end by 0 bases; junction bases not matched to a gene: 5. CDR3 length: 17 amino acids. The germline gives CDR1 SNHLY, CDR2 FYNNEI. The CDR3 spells CASSTGGPGSGANVLTF. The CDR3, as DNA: TGTGCCAGCAGTACAGGGGGCCCGGGCTCTGGGGCCAACGTCCTGACTTTC.

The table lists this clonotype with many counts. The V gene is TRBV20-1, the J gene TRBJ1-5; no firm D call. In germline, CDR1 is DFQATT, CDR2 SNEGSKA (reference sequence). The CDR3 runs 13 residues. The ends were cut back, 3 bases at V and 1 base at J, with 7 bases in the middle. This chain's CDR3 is CSASVRSNQPQHF. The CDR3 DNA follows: TGCAGTGCTAGTGTCAGGAGCAATCAGCCCCAGCATTTT.

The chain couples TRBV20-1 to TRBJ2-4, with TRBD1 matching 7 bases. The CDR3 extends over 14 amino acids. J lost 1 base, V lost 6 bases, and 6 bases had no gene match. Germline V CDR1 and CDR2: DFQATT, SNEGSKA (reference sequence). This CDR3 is CSAGTEPAKNIQYF. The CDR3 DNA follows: TGCAGTGCGGGGACAGAACCCGCCAAAAACATTCAGTACTTC.